This TCR beta chain was found in a study of blood T cell repertoires in COVID-19. The table came from immunoSEQ multiplex PCR; TCRdb's copy has only in-frame clones and leaves some out. The data show roughly 170,000 clones, roughly nine tenths seen once. The table lists this clone with a few counts. Losses at the gene ends were 4 bases for V and 5 bases for J; bases not matched to a gene: 8. In germline, CDR1 is MNHEY, CDR2 SVGEGT. This CDR3 comprises 15 residues. The origin of this receptor is a man aged 70 or older with active or convalescent COVID-19. V gene TRBV6-2 or TRBV6-3 combines with J gene TRBJ2-5; TRBD2 matches 9 bases. Material for sequencing was peripheral blood. The CDR3 bases are TGTGCCAGCAGTTCACTAGCGGGTCCCGGGGAGACCCAGTACTTC. Its protein is CASSSLAGPGETQYF.